Below are 22 T cell receptor beta chains sequenced from a single sample in a study of T cell responses to AZD1222 COVID-19 vaccine. The method was immunoSEQ multiplex PCR; TCRdb's version includes in-frame clones alone and lacks a portion of them. Counted here are some 120,000 clones, 80% to 90% occurring once; the ten biggest clones make up 3.9%. The material sequenced was peripheral blood, taken on day 0 of MenACWY control vaccination. All receptors derive from an adult in good health.

The rearrangement links TRBV5-1 to TRBJ1-3, with D possibly matching TRBD1 (5 bases). Trimming stripped 0 bases from V and 6 bases from J, with 10 bases between. The germline V gene encodes CDR1 SGHRS and CDR2 YFSETQ. CDR3 length equals 14 residues. This chain's CDR3 is CASSLAGWENTIYF. The CDR3 region has the DNA TGCGCCAGCAGCTTGGCAGGGTGGGAAAACACCATATATTTT.

The rearrangement uses TRBV18 and TRBJ1-1; possibly TRBD1 for D (6 bases). The V gene's germline CDR1 is KGHSH and CDR2 LQKENI. V lost 3 bases and J lost 0, with 11 bases in between. The CDR3 has 15 amino acids. CDR3 DNA sequence: TGTGCCAGCTCACCGAACAGGGACATGAACACTGAAGCTTTCTTT. Translation gives CASSPNRDMNTEAFF.

V gene TRBV30 combines with J gene TRBJ2-5; no clear D gene. Between the trimmed V and J ends, which lost 1 base and 1 base, there was a span of 13 bases. CDR1 is GTSNPN and CDR2 is SVGIG in the germline V gene (reference sequence). CDR3 length: 15 amino acids. CDR3: CAWSAGDLRQETQYF. The CDR3 DNA is TGTGCCTGGAGTGCCGGAGACCTCCGCCAAGAGACCCAGTACTTC.

This chain links TRBV4-2 with TRBJ2-1, with D perhaps matching TRBD1 (5 bases). Germline CDR1 LGHNA, CDR2 YNFKEQ. This CDR3 has 15 residues. Trimming took 2 bases from V and 7 from J, leaving 15 bases between them. This CDR3 is CASSQPDRVLNEQFF. In nucleotides, the CDR3 is TGTGCCAGCAGCCAACCCGACAGAGTGTTAAATGAGCAGTTCTTC.

J is TRBJ1-1 and V is TRBV5-1, with TRBD1 as a possible D gene (5 bases). This CDR3 has 15 residues. V was pared by 0 bases and J by 1 base, with 10 bases between. Germline assignment: CDR1 SGHRS and CDR2 YFSETQ. The CDR3 is CASSLGGGGNTEAFF. The DNA for the CDR3 is TGCGCCAGCAGCTTGGGTGGGGGAGGGAACACTGAAGCTTTCTTT. The whole variable domain, remainder taken from reference TRBV5-1 and TRBJ1-1, is KAGVTQTPRYLIKTRGQQVTLSCSPISGHRSVSWYQQTPGQGLQFLFEYFSETQRNKGNFPGRFSGRQFSNSRSEMNVSTLELGDSALYLCASSLGGGGNTEAFFGQGTRLTVV.

The CDR3 reads CASSPRWTEAFF. CDR3 sequence (DNA): TGTGCCAGCTCGCCCCGTTGGACTGAAGCTTTCTTT. The chain joins TRBV28 to TRBJ1-1; D gene unclear. This CDR3 has 12 residues. Per germline, CDR1 MDHEN and CDR2 SYDVKM. Trimming removed 8 bases from V and 5 bases from J, with 12 bases in between.

The rearrangement links TRBV5-1 to TRBJ2-3; the D gene is possibly TRBD2 (6 bases). The CDR3 contains 13 residues. V dropped 5 bases and J dropped 6 bases, with 13 bases sitting between them. CDR1 and CDR2 from the germline V gene are SGHRS and YFSETQ. The CDR3 here is CASSYSGRDTQYF. The DNA for the CDR3 is TGCGCCAGCAGTTACTCTGGGAGGGATACGCAGTATTTT. Looking up the rest from reference TRBV5-1 and TRBJ2-3 gives the full variable domain: KAGVTQTPRYLIKTRGQQVTLSCSPISGHRSVSWYQQTPGQGLQFLFEYFSETQRNKGNFPGRFSGRQFSNSRSEMNVSTLELGDSALYLCASSYSGRDTQYFGPGTRLTVL.

The chain couples TRBV7-3 to TRBJ1-1; tentatively, D is TRBD1 (5 bases). CDR1 and CDR2 (germline): SGHTA, FQGTGA. This CDR3 is 14 amino acids long. The V and J ends lost 5 bases and 8 bases respectively, with 18 bases between them. CDR3 bases: TGTGCCAGCAGCCCCCTCCTATACGGGGGGGAAGCTTTCTTT. Translation: CASSPLLYGGEAFF.

This clone was counted between two and nine times. The V gene is TRBV18, the J gene TRBJ2-2; D is ambiguous. Germline V gene sequence: CDR1 KGHSH, CDR2 LQKENI. The length of the CDR3 is 14 residues. Trimming removed 1 base at V and 1 base at J, with 4 bases between. This chain's CDR3 is CASSPQKNTGELFF. In DNA form, the CDR3 reads TGTGCCAGCTCACCACAGAAGAACACCGGGGAGCTGTTTTTT.

The chain is built from TRBV7-9 and TRBJ2-5; D may match TRBD1 or TRBD2 (6 bases each). The V end was cut by 5 bases, the J end by 1 base, with 11 bases between. Germline CDR1 and CDR2: SEHNR and FQNEAQ (reference sequence). The CDR3 has 14 residues. For the CDR3, the DNA is TGTGCCAGCAGCGCCCCGGGGGCCCAAGAGACCCAGTACTTC. Residues: CASSAPGAQETQYF.

As DNA, the CDR3 is TGTGCCAGCAGCGCTGGGACCTTCTCTGGTCCCCTCCACTTT. It encodes CASSAGTFSGPLHF. The gene calls are TRBV9 and TRBJ1-6; a weak D match, TRBD1 (5 bases). V was pared by 3 bases and J by 13 bases, with 17 bases between. There are 14 residues in the CDR3. From germline, CDR1 is SGDLS and CDR2 YYNGEE.

The chain uses TRBV18 and TRBJ2-5; TRBD1 matches 7 bases. Germline V gene sequence: CDR1 KGHSH, CDR2 LQKENI. Unmatched junction bases numbered 3, after V lost 3 bases and J lost 5 bases. This CDR3 is 13 amino acids long. DNA for the CDR3: TGTGCCAGCTCACCGACAGGGACGGAGACCCAGTACTTC. Protein: CASSPTGTETQYF.

This clone was recorded only once. The chain combines TRBV19 with TRBJ2-1; D is unresolved. The V and J ends lost 10 bases and 0 bases respectively, with 16 bases between them. The CDR3 runs to 15 residues. CDR1 and CDR2 from the germline V gene are LNHDA and SQIVND (reference sequence). Here the CDR3 reads CATALDPNSYNEQFF. The CDR3 bases are TGTGCCACCGCTTTGGACCCCAACTCCTACAATGAGCAGTTCTTC.

The V gene is TRBV28, the J gene TRBJ2-1, with no clear D. CDR1 is MDHEN, CDR2 SYDVKM, per germline. Trimming stripped 3 bases from V and 4 bases from J, with 10 bases between. CDR3 size: 14 residues. This chain's CDR3 is CASSFTQKYNEQFF. CDR3 in DNA: TGTGCCAGCAGTTTTACACAGAAATACAATGAGCAGTTCTTC.

Here the CDR3 DNA reads TGTGCCAGTAGTATAGAGGGACAGGGACCCTACAATGAGCAGTTCTTC. This gives the protein CASSIEGQGPYNEQFF. V and J are TRBV19 and TRBJ2-1, with 9 nucleotides matching TRBD1. There are 16 residues in the CDR3. From germline, CDR1 is LNHDA and CDR2 SQIVND (reference sequence). Unmatched junction bases numbered 2, after V lost 0 bases and J lost 2 bases.

This clone came up a few times. The chain recombines TRBV29-1 with TRBJ2-2, with D possibly TRBD1 on 5 matching bases. Between the trimmed V and J ends, which lost 0 bases and 4 bases, there was a span of 18 bases. The CDR3 consists of 17 residues. Germline loops: CDR1 SQVTM, CDR2 ANQGSEA. The CDR3 sequence is CSVEDGTQAWGTGELFF. CDR3 nucleotides: TGCAGCGTTGAAGATGGAACACAGGCCTGGGGCACCGGGGAGCTGTTTTTT.

The CDR3 DNA is TGTGCCAGCAGCTTAGATACGGGCCAAGAGACCCAGTACTTC. Translation gives CASSLDTGQETQYF. The J gene is TRBJ2-5, the V gene TRBV7-2; D unclear. The V and J ends lost 1 base and 1 base respectively, with 7 bases between them. From germline, CDR1 is SGHTA and CDR2 FQGNSA. The CDR3 loop spans 14 amino acids.

The chain has TRBV5-1 and TRBJ2-2; D is tentatively TRBD1 or TRBD2 (5 bases each). CDR1 and CDR2 (germline): SGHRS, YFSETQ. CDR3 length: 16 amino acids. V lost 2 bases, J lost 6 bases, and 17 bases lay in between. The CDR3 sequence: CASSLAGTGTPGELFF. The CDR3 region has the DNA TGCGCCAGCAGCTTAGCCGGGACGGGTACCCCCGGGGAGCTGTTTTTT.

The chain has TRBV7-8 and TRBJ2-3, with D perhaps TRBD2 (7 bases). CDR3 length equals 15 residues. Looked up from germline, CDR1 is SGHVS and CDR2 is FQNEAQ. V was shortened by 5 bases and J by 2 bases, with 14 bases between the two germline ends. CDR3 nucleotides: TGTGCCAGCAGCCGTCGCGGGGGCATCACAGATACGCAGTATTTT. Protein: CASSRRGGITDTQYF.

As for this clone: Other DNA sequences within the sample encode an identical CDR3. This chain joins TRBV19 and TRBJ1-3, with D possibly matching TRBD1 (5 bases). This CDR3 comprises 13 residues. Germline loops: CDR1 LNHDA, CDR2 SQIVND (reference sequence). Between the trimmed V and J ends, which lost 6 bases and 4 bases, there was a span of 10 bases. The CDR3, as DNA: TGTGCCAGTAGGCCCGACAGAGGAAACACCATATATTTT. It is translated as CASRPDRGNTIYF.

The chain joins TRBV4-1 to TRBJ1-2; 7 nucleotides line up with TRBD1. The CDR3 totals 16 residues. Germline trimming cut 0 bases from V and 0 bases from J; bases unmatched to any gene: 4. The germline CDR1 and CDR2 sequences are MGHRA and YSYEKL. The CDR3 DNA follows: TGCGCCAGCAGCCAAGAAATGACAGGGACTAACTATGGCTACACCTTC. It yields the protein CASSQEMTGTNYGYTF.

This clone was seen a single time. The chain joins TRBV30 to TRBJ2-5; D is ambiguous. V gave up 5 bases and J gave up 4 bases, with 11 bases separating them. CDR3 size: 12 residues. CDR1 and CDR2 (germline): GTSNPN, SVGIG (reference sequence). The CDR3 loop is CAWSPERETQYF. Here the CDR3 DNA reads TGTGCCTGGTCCCCGGAACGAGAGACCCAGTACTTC.